The rows below give T cell receptor beta chains drawn from one sample of a study of T cells in Graves' hyperthyroidism and ophthalmopathy. TCRdb re-called the multiplex PCR reads with MiXCR, one entry per CDR3 protein. The sample yields around 700,000 distinct CDR3 sequences, about 19% seen once. Sequencing was performed on blood. The receptors here all came from a woman aged 45-65 years with Graves' hyperthyroidism that later progressed to Graves' ophthalmopathy. Both conserved end residues are part of each CDR3. The D gene is left open where the match is weak. The listing skips clone size in some rows; elsewhere it reads once, few, many or a size class.

abundance: NA
j_gene: TRBJ2-5
v_gene: TRBV13
d_gene: TRBD1
CDR3aa: CASSEDRAPLLHF
CDR3nt: TGTGCCAGCAGCGAGGACAGGGCACCCCTGTTGCACTTC

abundance: NA
j_gene: TRBJ1-3
v_gene: TRBV11-2
d_gene: NA
CDR3aa: CASSLAPWVGSTIYF
CDR3nt: TGTGCCAGCAGCTTAGCCCCATGGGTCGGAAGCACCATATATTTT

abundance: NA
j_gene: TRBJ2-3
v_gene: TRBV5-1
d_gene: NA
CDR3aa: CATSATDTGTDTQYF
CDR3nt: TGCGCCACTTCGGCCACCGACACAGGGACAGATACGCAGTATTTT

abundance: many
j_gene: TRBJ2-2
v_gene: TRBV12-3/TRBV12-4
d_gene: TRBD2
CDR3aa: CASRRLAGNTGELFF
CDR3nt: TGTGCCAGCAGACGACTAGCGGGGAACACCGGGGAGCTGTTTTTT

abundance: many
j_gene: TRBJ1-5
v_gene: TRBV7-8
d_gene: TRBD1
CDR3aa: CASSIHRGRNTGNQPQHF
CDR3nt: TGTGCCAGCAGTATACACAGGGGGCGAAACACGGGCAATCAGCCCCAGCATTTT

abundance: many
j_gene: TRBJ2-1
v_gene: TRBV20-1
d_gene: TRBD1
CDR3aa: CSARRDRVYNEQFF
CDR3nt: TGCAGTGCTCGCCGGGACAGGGTTTACAATGAGCAGTTCTTC

abundance: NA
j_gene: TRBJ2-2
v_gene: TRBV6-1
d_gene: NA
CDR3aa: CATRQSNTGELFF
CDR3nt: TGTGCCACCAGGCAATCGAACACCGGGGAGCTGTTTTTT

abundance: NA
j_gene: TRBJ2-3
v_gene: TRBV7-9
d_gene: NA
CDR3aa: CASSRSLALSTDTQYF
CDR3nt: TGTGCCAGCAGCCGCTCACTGGCCCTGAGCACAGATACGCAGTATTTT

abundance: few
j_gene: TRBJ2-7
v_gene: TRBV20-1
d_gene: TRBD2
CDR3aa: CSAGGGTRAGEQYF
CDR3nt: TGCAGTGCCGGAGGTGGGACTAGAGCTGGAGAGCAGTACTTC

abundance: many
j_gene: TRBJ2-7
v_gene: TRBV12-3/TRBV12-4
d_gene: TRBD2
CDR3aa: CASSLGTSGKNYEQYF
CDR3nt: TGTGCCAGCAGTCTCGGGACTAGCGGTAAGAACTACGAGCAGTACTTC

abundance: many
j_gene: TRBJ2-5
v_gene: TRBV2
d_gene: NA
CDR3aa: CASSPGLLQETQYF
CDR3nt: TGTGCCAGCAGCCCGGGACTCTTACAAGAGACCCAGTACTTC

abundance: NA
j_gene: TRBJ1-4
v_gene: TRBV6-2/TRBV6-3
d_gene: TRBD1
CDR3aa: CASSFFATGEGRPNEKLFF
CDR3nt: TGTGCCAGCAGTTTCTTTGCCACAGGGGAAGGGAGACCTAATGAAAAACTGTTTTTT

abundance: NA
j_gene: TRBJ1-6
v_gene: TRBV6-1
d_gene: NA
CDR3aa: CASNWVVADSPLHF
CDR3nt: TGTGCCAGCAATTGGGTAGTTGCAGATTCACCCCTCCACTTT

abundance: NA
j_gene: TRBJ1-5
v_gene: TRBV19
d_gene: TRBD1
CDR3aa: CASSGNRGQPQHF
CDR3nt: TGTGCCAGTAGTGGAAACAGGGGGCAGCCCCAGCATTTT

abundance: many
j_gene: TRBJ1-1
v_gene: TRBV11-1
d_gene: TRBD1
CDR3aa: CASSWAGGDSENTEAFF
CDR3nt: TGTGCCAGCAGCTGGGCAGGTGGGGACAGTGAGAACACTGAAGCTTTCTTT

abundance: many
j_gene: TRBJ2-5
v_gene: TRBV11-2
d_gene: TRBD2
CDR3aa: CASSLDFWRLAGDPETQYF
CDR3nt: TGTGCCAGCAGCTTAGATTTCTGGAGACTAGCGGGGGACCCGGAGACCCAGTACTTC

abundance: NA
j_gene: TRBJ2-5
v_gene: TRBV7-6
d_gene: NA
CDR3aa: CASSFEEGETQYF
CDR3nt: TGTGCCAGCAGCTTCGAAGAGGGGGAGACCCAGTACTTC

abundance: NA
j_gene: TRBJ2-3
v_gene: TRBV4-1
d_gene: NA
CDR3aa: CASSQTAYTDTQYF
CDR3nt: TGCGCCAGCAGCCAGACAGCGTACACAGATACGCAGTATTTT

abundance: NA
j_gene: TRBJ2-2
v_gene: TRBV3-1
d_gene: TRBD2
CDR3aa: CASSPGLAGGPNGELFF
CDR3nt: TGTGCCAGCAGCCCCGGACTAGCGGGGGGGCCGAACGGGGAGCTGTTTTTT

abundance: once
j_gene: TRBJ1-2
v_gene: TRBV6-5
d_gene: NA
CDR3aa: CASSYSWTGGYTF
CDR3nt: TGTGCCAGCAGTTACTCGTGGACGGGCGGCTACACCTTC